This entry concerns a single T cell receptor beta chain. The data originate from a study of blood T cell repertoires in COVID-19. The data were produced by immunoSEQ multiplex PCR, yet TCRdb's version contains in-frame clones alone and is incomplete. The sample has about 350,000 clones; roughly 87% are singletons. Cohort placement rested on clinical history that participants reported themselves. Sequencing was carried out using PBMCs or T cells enriched from blood (not recorded which). This receptor was taken from a woman in her twenties or thirties who had recovered from COVID-19.

The CDR3: CASTYTDTQYF. CDR3 sequence (DNA): TGTGCCAGTACATACACAGATACGCAGTATTTT. The chain carries TRBV6-5 and TRBJ2-3, with unresolved D. CDR3 length: 11 amino acids. Germline CDR1 MNHEY, CDR2 SVGAGI. Between the trimmed V and J ends, which lost 9 bases and 2 bases, there was a span of 6 bases.